This entry lists 19 T cell receptor beta chains sequenced from one sample in a study of response to subunit inactivated influenza vaccine. One entry per CDR3 protein results from TCRdb running MiXCR on the RT-PCR reads. The sample has about 540,000 distinct CDR3 sequences; under 30% are singletons. A further study also used this sample, focusing on T cells expressing NK-cell markers. This second study says: A 5'RACE template switching approach incorporating UMIs was used to make TCR beta cDNA.

The starting material was CD4+ T cells sorted from PBMCs, obtained 11 to 12 days after vaccination. These receptors were collected from a man in his fifties or sixties who received an inactivated influenza vaccine.

The genes are TRBV7-2 and TRBJ2-3; tentatively, D is TRBD1 or TRBD2 (5 bases each). Germline V gene sequence: CDR1 SGHTA, CDR2 FQGNSA. The CDR3 totals 15 residues. Trimming stripped 4 bases from V and 3 bases from J, with 14 bases between. The CDR3 sequence: CASSWNSGGTDTQYF. Written as DNA, the CDR3 is TGTGCCAGCAGCTGGAACTCTGGGGGTACAGATACGCAGTATTTT.

The CDR3 loop reads CATSGPRVGFDTQYF. The CDR3 DNA reads TGTGCCACCAGTGGCCCCAGGGTAGGATTCGATACGCAGTATTTT. J is TRBJ2-3 and V is TRBV24-1; D may be TRBD1 (5 bases). The CDR3 is made up of 15 amino acids. Trimming took off 5 bases at V and 6 bases at J, with 17 bases between the two ends. The V gene's germline CDR1 is KGHDR and CDR2 SFDVKD.

The table lists this clonotype with many counts. In nucleotides, the CDR3 is TGCAGCGCATCACAGGGAAGGAGCAATCAGCCCCAGCATTTT. Its translation is CSASQGRSNQPQHF. The V and J genes are TRBV29-1 and TRBJ1-5; TRBD1 might be the D (6 bases). CDR3 length equals 14 residues. V was pared by 7 bases and J by 1 base, with 14 bases between. Germline CDR1 is SQVTM and CDR2 is ANQGSEA.

This clonotype showed up just once. The chain has TRBV11-2 and TRBJ2-2; D might be TRBD2 (6 bases). CDR3 length: 15 amino acids. V lost 6 bases and J lost 2, with 13 bases in between. Per germline, CDR1 SGHAT and CDR2 FQNNGV. CDR3 bases: TGTGCCAGCAGACACCGCGGGGAAAACACCGGGGAGCTGTTTTTT. Its translation is CASRHRGENTGELFF.

This clonotype was counted a few times. V and J are TRBV6-2 or TRBV6-3 and TRBJ1-1; tentative D call: TRBD1 (5 bases). CDR1 is MNHEY and CDR2 is SVGEGT in the germline V gene. The CDR3 extends over 13 amino acids. V was trimmed by 2 bases and J by 11 bases, leaving 15 bases between them. For the CDR3, the DNA is TGTGCCAGCAGTTACGGGACCTCGAGCACGGCTTTCTTT. Translating it yields CASSYGTSSTAFF.

V gene TRBV11-2 combines with J gene TRBJ2-7; 8 bases agree with TRBD1. CDR1 SGHAT and CDR2 FQNNGV come from the germline V gene. The CDR3 spans 15 residues. V lost 7 bases to trimming and J lost 3 bases; unmatched junction nucleotides: 11. The CDR3 spells CASTPDRGVGYEQYF. The CDR3 nucleotides read TGTGCCAGCACTCCCGACAGGGGAGTAGGCTACGAGCAGTACTTC.

The table lists this clonotype with a few counts. The gene calls are TRBV6-1 and TRBJ2-1, with D possibly being TRBD2 (7 bases). CDR1 MNHNS and CDR2 SASEGT come from the germline V gene. The CDR3 loop spans 15 amino acids. V was shortened by 8 bases and J by 8 bases, with 22 bases between the two germline ends. Here the CDR3 DNA reads TGTGCCAGCCGGGGGGCAGGGGCCTCGGTAGATGAGCAGTTCTTC. Residues: CASRGAGASVDEQFF.

V and J are TRBV9 and TRBJ2-1; 10 nucleotides match TRBD2. Looked up from germline, CDR1 is SGDLS and CDR2 is YYNGEE. V lost 3 bases, J lost 8 bases, and 17 bases stayed unmatched. The CDR3 spans 18 residues. CDR3 loop: CASSAGLASAYKGDEQFF. The CDR3 nucleotides read TGTGCCAGCAGCGCGGGACTAGCGTCGGCTTACAAGGGAGATGAGCAGTTCTTC.

The rearrangement uses TRBV20-1 and TRBJ1-4; tentative D call: TRBD1 (5 bases). V lost 4 bases, J lost 5 bases, and 14 bases lay in between. Germline-derived CDR1 and CDR2 are DFQATT and SNEGSKA (reference sequence). CDR3 size: 14 residues. CDR3 region: CSAKTGPINEKLFF. Here the CDR3 DNA reads TGCAGTGCTAAAACGGGACCGATCAATGAAAAACTGTTTTTT.

CDR3 amino acids: CATSREKSGLAFGETQYF. CDR3 bases: TGTGCCACCAGCAGAGAAAAATCGGGACTAGCCTTTGGGGAGACCCAGTACTTC. The chain carries TRBV15 and TRBJ2-5, with 9 positions matching TRBD2. The CDR3 consists of 18 residues. CDR1 and CDR2 from the germline V gene are LNHNV and YYDKDF (reference sequence). Germline trimming cut 0 bases from V and 5 bases from J; bases unmatched to any gene: 13.

V usage is TRBV9 and J usage is TRBJ1-2; no clear D. The CDR3 totals 15 residues. Germline-derived CDR1 and CDR2 are SGDLS and YYNGEE. The germline V and J ends were trimmed by 0 bases and 2 bases, with 11 bases remaining between them. The CDR3 here is CASSVVPGTNYGYTF. CDR3 in DNA: TGTGCCAGCAGCGTAGTTCCAGGAACAAACTATGGCTACACCTTC.

J is TRBJ2-3 and V is TRBV24-1; D not certain. V was cut by 5 bases and J by 6 bases, with 8 bases left in between. Germline V CDR1 and CDR2: KGHDR, SFDVKD. The CDR3 length is 12 residues. The CDR3 loop is CATSGGFDTQYF. The CDR3 region has the DNA TGTGCCACCAGTGGGGGTTTTGATACGCAGTATTTT.

The chain couples TRBV6-2 or TRBV6-3 to TRBJ2-4; D uncertain. V was clipped by 2 bases and J by 0 bases, with 8 bases between them. Germline V gene data show CDR1 as MNHEY and CDR2 as SVGEGT. The CDR3 runs 15 residues. The CDR3 nucleotides are TGTGCCAGCAGTTACGCCGAATTAGCCAAAAACATTCAGTACTTC. This gives the protein CASSYAELAKNIQYF.

The V and J genes are TRBV6-2 or TRBV6-3 and TRBJ2-2, with 8 bases matching TRBD1. Germline CDR1 reads MNHEY; CDR2 reads SVGEGT. The trim removed 7 bases at V and 7 bases at J, leaving 17 bases unmatched. This CDR3 spans 17 amino acids. The CDR3 bases are TGTGCCAGCATTCCAGGCAGGGGGCGCGAGGGGAACGGGGAGCTGTTTTTT. Residues: CASIPGRGREGNGELFF.

The chain joins TRBV5-1 to TRBJ2-1; 9 bases agree with TRBD1. CDR3 length equals 12 residues. CDR1 SGHRS and CDR2 YFSETQ come from the germline V gene. J was trimmed by 10 bases and V by 4 bases; bases with no gene match: 3. The CDR3 sequence is CASSADRGEQFF. The CDR3 DNA sequence: TGCGCCAGCAGCGCTGACAGGGGGGAGCAGTTCTTC. Full variable domain (remainder filled in from reference TRBV5-1 and TRBJ2-1): KAGVTQTPRYLIKTRGQQVTLSCSPISGHRSVSWYQQTPGQGLQFLFEYFSETQRNKGNFPGRFSGRQFSNSRSEMNVSTLELGDSALYLCASSADRGEQFFGPGTRLTVL.

The table lists this clonotype with a few counts. The chain is built from TRBV7-6 and TRBJ2-3; 13 positions match TRBD2. Trimming cost V 1 base and J 1 base; bases outside gene matches: 8. Germline V CDR1 and CDR2: SGHVS, FNYEAQ. The CDR3 runs to 19 residues. The CDR3 protein is CASSLVLSGTSGGTDTQYF. DNA for the CDR3: TGTGCCAGCAGCTTAGTACTTTCCGGGACTAGCGGGGGCACAGATACGCAGTATTTT.

This clonotype was observed a few times. The gene calls are TRBV10-3 and TRBJ2-7, with 12 bases fitting TRBD2. Germline assignment: CDR1 ENHRY and CDR2 SYGVKD. V lost 6 bases, J lost 1 base, and 10 bases stayed unmatched. The CDR3 runs 17 residues. As DNA, the CDR3 is TGTGCCATCAGCCTAGCGGGAGGGTCTGTGTTGTCCTACGAGCAGTACTTC. Translating gives CAISLAGGSVLSYEQYF.

The rearrangement uses TRBV9 and TRBJ2-3, with D tentatively TRBD2 (5 bases). Deletions cut 0 bases from V and 5 bases from J, with 7 bases between. The CDR3 is made up of 13 amino acids. Germline assignment: CDR1 SGDLS and CDR2 YYNGEE. Here the CDR3 DNA reads TGTGCCAGCAGCGTAGCGGGAAGAGATACGCAGTATTTT. Residues: CASSVAGRDTQYF.

The chain uses TRBV28 and TRBJ2-7; no firm D call. V lost 6 bases and J lost 0, with 12 bases in between. This CDR3 is 14 amino acids long. The germline CDR1 and CDR2 sequences are MDHEN and SYDVKM. The chain's CDR3 is CASSRFPDSYEQYF. DNA of the CDR3: TGTGCCAGCAGCCGCTTCCCAGACTCCTACGAGCAGTACTTC. Full variable domain (outside the CDR3, taken from reference TRBV28 and TRBJ2-7): DVKVTQSSRYLVKRTGEKVFLECVQDMDHENMFWYRQDPGLGLRLIYFSYDVKMKEKGDIPEGYSVSREKKERFSLILESASTNQTSMYLCASSRFPDSYEQYFGPGTRLTVT.